This T cell receptor (beta chain) comes out of a study of response to subunit inactivated influenza vaccine. Study results and limitations: Authors suggested that a seasonal influenza vaccination recruits few new T cells each time.

This CDR3 contains 12 residues. Trimming pared 6 bases from V and 3 bases from J, leaving 10 bases between. Germline lookup yields CDR1 SQVTM and CDR2 ANQGSEA. On this clonotype itself: Its antigen is not identified.

Each CDR3 protein gets one entry after TCRdb re-called the RT-PCR reads with MiXCR. This table holds roughly 160,000 distinct CDR3 sequences, about 10% found once. This sequence originates from a man aged 50 to 69 who received an inactivated influenza vaccine. The chain recombines TRBV29-1 with TRBJ2-3; D might be TRBD1 (6 bases). The sequencing used CD8+ T cells sorted from PBMCs, collected about 24 months after vaccination. CDR3 amino acids: CSVPGVTDTQYF. Written as DNA, the CDR3 is TGCAGCGTACCAGGGGTAACAGATACGCAGTATTTT.